Below are 13 T cell receptor gamma chains sequenced from a single sample in a study of gamma-delta chains in newborns, infants, children. TCRdb repeated clone calling on the reads with CATT. Here the sample spans under 3,000 gamma-chain clones, 20% to 30% being singletons. The material sequenced was blood. The receptor set was obtained from a child who was a newborn, infant or young child, either healthy, febrile or measles-vaccinated (not recorded which).

The chain recombines TRGV9 with TRGJP. The CDR3 contains 17 residues. Unmatched junction bases numbered 13, after V lost 2 bases and J lost 12 bases. CDR1 and CDR2 (germline): GITISATS, ISYDGTV (reference sequence). This CDR3 reads CALWEGPRQEGKKIKVF. The CDR3, as DNA: TGTGCCTTGTGGGAGGGACCCCGCCAAGAGGGCAAAAAAATCAAGGTATTT.

The table lists this clone with a count of one. A much larger clone lies one base from this, so it may be a read error. The chain is built from TRGV9 and TRGJP. CDR1 GITISATS and CDR2 ISYDGTV come from the germline V gene (reference sequence). The CDR3 is made up of 19 amino acids. CDR3 sequence: CAWWEVQRYGELGKKIKVF. CDR3 nucleotide sequence: TGTGCCTGGTGGGAGGTGCAGCGTTATGGGGAGTTGGGCAAAAAAATCAAGGTATTT.

For this clone: This may be a read error: a much more frequent sequence differs by one nucleotide. The chain has TRGV9 and TRGJP. Germline V gene sequence: CDR1 GITISATS, CDR2 ISYDGTV (reference sequence). The CDR3 extends over 18 amino acids. The CDR3 DNA sequence: TGTGCCTTGTGGGGGGTGATTATGGTAGCGTTGGGCAAAAAAATCAAGGTATTT. It yields the protein CALWGVIMVALGKKIKVF.

V usage is TRGV9 and J usage is TRGJP. Germline CDR1 is GITISATS and CDR2 is ISYDGTV (reference sequence). The CDR3 contains 19 residues. Trimming removed 2 bases from V and 7 bases from J; junction bases left unmatched: 14. CDR3 nucleotide sequence: TGTGCCTTGTGGGAGGCGAACCTCGGGTGGGAGTTGGGCAAAAAAATCAAGGTATTT. Translation: CALWEANLGWELGKKIKVF.

Worth noting for this clone: At one of its ends the junction is not consistent with the germline gene, which may arise from a read error. This sequence joins TRGV9 and TRGJP. CDR3 length: 17 residues. Germline V lookup: CDR1 GITISATS, CDR2 ISYDGTV (reference sequence). In DNA form, the CDR3 reads TGTGCCTTGTGGGACCCTGGGCGAGAGTTGGGCAAAAAAATCAAGGTATTT. This encodes CALWDPGRELGKKIKVF.

This clone was found a few times. Additional DNA sequences in this sample encode the identical CDR3. J is TRGJ1 or TRGJ2 and V is TRGV9. CDR3 length equals 13 residues. Trimming removed 0 bases from V and 4 bases from J; junction bases left unmatched: 3. The V gene's germline CDR1 is GITISATS and CDR2 ISYDGTV (reference sequence). CDR3: CALWEVRYYKKLF. DNA for the CDR3: TGTGCCTTGTGGGAGGTGCGGTATTATAAGAAACTCTTT.

There are a few counts of this clone. V and J are TRGV9 and TRGJ1 or TRGJ2. J was trimmed by 3 bases and V by 2 bases; bases with no gene match: 7. Per germline, CDR1 GITISATS and CDR2 ISYDGTV (reference sequence). The length of the CDR3 is 14 residues. In DNA, the CDR3 is TGTGCCTTGTGGGAGGCCTCGATTTATTATAAGAAACTCTTT. Its protein is CALWEASIYYKKLF.

Turning to this clone: Possible read error: a much larger clone is one base away. V gene TRGV9 combines with J gene TRGJP. The CDR3 contains 13 residues. The germline CDR1 and CDR2 sequences are GITISATS and ISYDGTV (reference sequence). With 4 bases clipped from V and 10 bases from J, the junction kept 1 base outside the gene matches. The CDR3 DNA is TGTGCCTTGTGGGATTTGGGCAAAAAAATCAAGGTATTT. It codes for CALWDLGKKIKVF.

This sequence joins TRGV9 and TRGJP1. Germline CDR1 GITISATS, CDR2 ISYDGTV (reference sequence). This CDR3 contains 10 residues. Trimming took 12 bases from V and 3 from J; bases not matched to a gene: 1. As DNA, the CDR3 is TGTGCCCCCACTGGTTGGTTCAAGATATTT. Translating it yields CAPTGWFKIF.

Judged by abundance, this clone is medium-sized. A far bigger clonotype differs at one base, so this is likely a read error. This same CDR3 is encoded by further DNA sequences in the sample. This rearrangement joins TRGV9 to TRGJP. The germline V gene encodes CDR1 GITISATS and CDR2 ISYDGTV (reference sequence). The CDR3 covers 16 residues. CDR3 sequence reads: CALWEVQELGKKIKVF. The CDR3 DNA reads TGTGCCTTGTGGGAGGTGCAAGAGCTGGGCAAAAAAATCAAGGTATTT.

This clone was counted only a few times. Given a much more abundant clone one base away, this may be a read error. The chain recombines TRGV9 with TRGJP. Trimming removed 0 bases from V and 9 bases from J; junction bases left unmatched: 2. CDR3 length equals 15 residues. Germline V CDR1 and CDR2: GITISATS, ISYDGTV (reference sequence). CDR3 amino acids: CALWEVMLGKKIKVF. For the CDR3, the DNA is TGTGCCTTGTGGGAGGTGATGTTGGGCAAAAAAATCAAGGTATTT.

This clone was seen more than once but under ten times. The chain joins TRGV9 to TRGJ1 or TRGJ2. The CDR3 is made up of 11 amino acids. J lost 8 bases, V lost 5 bases, and 6 bases had no gene match. Germline CDR1 reads GITISATS; CDR2 reads ISYDGTV (reference sequence). This CDR3 reads CALWVGDKKLF. In nucleotides, the CDR3 is TGTGCCTTGTGGGTTGGGGATAAGAAACTCTTT.

Within the sample, this clone is medium-sized (0.01 to 0.1%). The chain links TRGV9 to TRGJ1 or TRGJ2. The junction had 1 base not matched to a gene; V was cut back by 1 base and J by 7 bases. This CDR3 is built from 11 residues. Germline V lookup: CDR1 GITISATS, CDR2 ISYDGTV (reference sequence). CDR3 region: CALWEVYKKLF. CDR3 sequence (DNA): TGTGCCTTGTGGGAGGTCTATAAGAAACTCTTT.